This T cell receptor beta chain was identified during a study of T-cell memory formation after mild COVID-19. Constant-segment primers and 5'RACE yielded cDNA libraries for TCR alpha and TCR beta, each carrying sample barcodes and UMIs. TCRdb re-called the 5' RACE reads through MiXCR, storing one row per CDR3 protein. Among nearly 110,000 distinct CDR3 sequences listed, around 11% were seen once. V lost 3 bases, J lost 4 bases, and 31 bases lay in between. The CDR3 runs 20 residues. Germline V gene sequence: CDR1 MNHEY, CDR2 SMNVEV (reference sequence). This clonotype was picked up many times. Its antigen remains unknown. General study findings and limits: Clones shrinking between day 15 and 85 showed a balanced CD4/CD8 split, and those that grew later tilted toward CD4+.

The chain uses TRBV27 and TRBJ2-7, with D perhaps given as TRBD1 or TRBD2 (5 bases each). This receptor was taken from an adult woman who had mild COVID-19 (a few samples of this study predate the infection). Cell type and time point are not known. The sample consisted of PBMCs or a T cell subset sorted from them (not recorded which). In DNA form, the CDR3 reads TGTGCCAGCAGTTTTGGTGGGACCTTGGGGTCAGAGGCCCGTCCGTACGAGCAGTACTTC. Protein product: CASSFGGTLGSEARPYEQYF.